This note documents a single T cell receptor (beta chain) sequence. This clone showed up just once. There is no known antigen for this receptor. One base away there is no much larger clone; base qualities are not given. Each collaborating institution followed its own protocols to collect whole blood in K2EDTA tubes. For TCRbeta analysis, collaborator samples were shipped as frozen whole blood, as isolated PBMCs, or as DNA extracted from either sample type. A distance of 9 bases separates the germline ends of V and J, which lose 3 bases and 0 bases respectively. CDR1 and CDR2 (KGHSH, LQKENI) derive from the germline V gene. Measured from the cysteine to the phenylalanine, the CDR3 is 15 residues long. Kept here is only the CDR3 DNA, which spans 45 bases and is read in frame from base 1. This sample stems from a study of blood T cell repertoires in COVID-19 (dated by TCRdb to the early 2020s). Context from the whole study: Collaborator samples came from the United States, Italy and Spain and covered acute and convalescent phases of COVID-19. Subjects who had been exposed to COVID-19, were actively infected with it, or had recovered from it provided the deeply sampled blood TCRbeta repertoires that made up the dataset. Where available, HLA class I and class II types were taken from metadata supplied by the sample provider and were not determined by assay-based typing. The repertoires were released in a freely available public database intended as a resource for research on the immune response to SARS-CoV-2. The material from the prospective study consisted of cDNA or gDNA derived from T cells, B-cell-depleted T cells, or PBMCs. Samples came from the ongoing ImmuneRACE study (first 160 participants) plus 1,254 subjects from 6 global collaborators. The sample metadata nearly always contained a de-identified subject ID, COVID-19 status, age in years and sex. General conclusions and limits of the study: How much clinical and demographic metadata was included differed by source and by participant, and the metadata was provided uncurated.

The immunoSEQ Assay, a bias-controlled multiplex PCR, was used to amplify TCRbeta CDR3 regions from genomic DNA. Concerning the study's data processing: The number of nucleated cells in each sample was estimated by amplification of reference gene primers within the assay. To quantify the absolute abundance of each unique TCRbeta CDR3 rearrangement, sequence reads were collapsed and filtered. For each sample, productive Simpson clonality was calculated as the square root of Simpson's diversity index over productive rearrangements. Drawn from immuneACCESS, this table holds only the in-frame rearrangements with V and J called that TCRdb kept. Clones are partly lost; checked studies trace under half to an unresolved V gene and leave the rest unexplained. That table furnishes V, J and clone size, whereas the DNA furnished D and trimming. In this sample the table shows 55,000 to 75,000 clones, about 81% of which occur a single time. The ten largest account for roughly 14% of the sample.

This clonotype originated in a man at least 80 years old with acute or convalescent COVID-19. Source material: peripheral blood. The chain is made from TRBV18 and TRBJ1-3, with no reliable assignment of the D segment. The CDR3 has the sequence CASSPRSSSGNTIYF. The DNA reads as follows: TGTGCCAGCTCACCCCGAAGTAGCTCTGGAAACACCATATATTTT. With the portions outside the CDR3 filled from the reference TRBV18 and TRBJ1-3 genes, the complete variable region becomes NAGVMQNPRHLVRRRGQEARLRCSPMKGHSHVYWYRQLPEEGLKFMVYLQKENIIDESGMPKERFSAEFPKEGPSILRIQQVVRGDSAAYFCASSPRSSSGNTIYFGEGSWLTVV.